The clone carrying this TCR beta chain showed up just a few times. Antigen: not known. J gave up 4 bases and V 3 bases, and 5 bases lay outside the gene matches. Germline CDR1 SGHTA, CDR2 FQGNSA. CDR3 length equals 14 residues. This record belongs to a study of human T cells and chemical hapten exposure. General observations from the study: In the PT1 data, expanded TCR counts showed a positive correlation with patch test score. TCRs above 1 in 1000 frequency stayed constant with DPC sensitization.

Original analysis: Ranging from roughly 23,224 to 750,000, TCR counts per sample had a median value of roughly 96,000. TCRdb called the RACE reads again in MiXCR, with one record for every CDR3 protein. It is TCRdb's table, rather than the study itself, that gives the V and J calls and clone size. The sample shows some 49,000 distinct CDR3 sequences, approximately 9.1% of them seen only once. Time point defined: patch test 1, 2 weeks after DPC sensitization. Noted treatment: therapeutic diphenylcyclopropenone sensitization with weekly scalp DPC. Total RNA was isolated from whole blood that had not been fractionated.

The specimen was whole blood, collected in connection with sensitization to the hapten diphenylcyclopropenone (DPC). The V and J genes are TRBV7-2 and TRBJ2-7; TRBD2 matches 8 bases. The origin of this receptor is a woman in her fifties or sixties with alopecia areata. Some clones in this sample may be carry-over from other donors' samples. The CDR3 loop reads CASSFVREAYEQYF. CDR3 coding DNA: TGTGCCAGCAGCTTCGTGCGGGAGGCTTACGAGCAGTACTTC.